Here is one T cell receptor (beta chain) with its context. Antigen unknown. Generated by immunoSEQ multiplex PCR, the TCRdb table keeps only in-frame clones and is missing some. Among tens of thousands of clones listed, roughly 91% were seen once. CDR1 is SNHLY, CDR2 FYNNEI, per germline. Trimming cost V 6 bases and J 6 bases, with 12 bases left between them. This CDR3 contains 12 residues. The data derive from a study of a mutant IDH1 vaccine in newly diagnosed glioma. The time point here: week 35, safety follow-up. Vaccination comprised doses that each held 300 ug of mutant IDH1 20-mer peptide, plus topical imiquimod.

The sequenced sample was PBMCs, obtained from a glioma patient whose treatment included an IDH1 peptide vaccine. The chain employs TRBV2 and TRBJ2-7; no clear D. This clonotype was sampled from a woman aged 40 to 49 with glioma. This CDR3 reads CASSALGSEQYF. For the CDR3, the DNA is TGTGCCAGCAGCGCCTTGGGAAGCGAGCAGTACTTC. Complete variable domain (other parts from reference TRBV2 and TRBJ2-7): EPEVTQTPSHQVTQMGQEVILRCVPISNHLYFYWYRQILGQKVEFLVSFYNNEISEKSEIFDDQFSVERPDGSNFTLKIRSTKLEDSAMYFCASSALGSEQYFGPGTRLTVT.